What follows is one T cell receptor beta chain and its context. Which antigen it targets is not known. Qualities for individual bases were not recorded, and no much larger clone is one base off. The data were obtained in a study of regulatory T cells in long-lasting Graves disease (dated by TCRdb to the early 2020s). Describing the broader study: Newly diagnosed Graves' disease patients had taken antithyroid drugs for less than 3 months. A total of around 35 samples underwent TCR sequencing, from 13 patients with persistent Graves' disease and roughly 20 patients with newly diagnosed Graves' disease. The study was conducted in China and was registered as a clinical trial. Persistent Graves' disease patients were compared with newly diagnosed Graves' disease patients by peripheral blood TCR sequencing and RNA sequencing. The investigation overall reported the following: As a limitation, the authors acknowledged that the small sample size may reduce accuracy. Only peripheral blood was studied, because thyroid tissue, the primary lesion, was inaccessible. Only the TCR beta chain was sequenced and analyzed. Persistent disease showed preferential use of TRBV28, TRBJ1-2 and TRBJ2-5, whereas newly diagnosed disease favored TRBV20-1 and TRBJ2-1. Compared with newly diagnosed patients, patients with persistent Graves' disease had lower TCR Shannon entropy and fewer highly expanded clones, which suggests clonal expansion. Persistent patients shared more public clonotypes among themselves (under 3,000) than newly diagnosed patients did (about 970).

The time point label for this specimen denotes: newly diagnosed GD, antithyroid drugs for less than 3 months. For both TCR sequencing and RNA sequencing, RNA was extracted from PBMCs in TRIzol. The diagnosis of Graves' disease was made according to American Thyroid Association guidelines. The patients came from an endocrinology department in Xi'an, China. From each patient, about 9 milliliters of peripheral blood was collected into an EDTA anticoagulant tube. Ficoll Paque Plus density gradient separation was used to isolate PBMCs, and no further T cell sorting was done. An Agilent 2100 Bioanalyzer and agarose gel were used to assess RNA quality, and a NanoDrop 2000 was used to measure RNA concentration. In the germline V gene, CDR1 corresponds to MDHEN and CDR2 to SYDVKM. Trimming costs V 3 bases and J 6 bases, and their ends lie 11 bases apart. The CDR3 holds 13 amino acids from the cysteine to the phenylalanine. Only the CDR3 DNA is retained, 39 bases long and in frame from the first base.

Library preparation used multiplex PCR. TCRdb names Illumina HiSeq 4000 as the instrument used. iRepertoire HTBI primers and Arm-PCR amplification of CDR3 regions were used to construct TCR beta libraries. PCR products were gel purified before sequencing. From the authors' description of their analysis: Gene usage analysis of CDR3 amino acid clonotypes relied on the roughly 58 TRBV and about 15 TRBJ segments identified across samples. Filtered high-quality paired reads were merged into contigs using COPE and FqMerger. Contigs were aligned with BLAST to IMGT TRBV, TRBD and TRBJ reference genes, and CDR3 was defined per IMGT. Any clonotype with a frequency above 0.1% was counted as a highly expanded clone. Shannon entropy was used to measure repertoire diversity, and the Gini coefficient was used to measure V-J evenness. A clonotype was considered public if more than one individual shared it. TCRdb passed the public sequencing reads through fastp at Q25 and MiXCR, retaining productive beta sequences. Each entry merges the rows of one CDR3 protein and shows their most common DNA and genes. The V and J calls and clone size come from TCRdb's table, not from the authors' own analysis. The sample profile shows about 440,000 distinct CDR3 sequences; roughly 17% of them were found once. The top ten clones comprise about 25% of the sample.

The sample also formed part of further work on T cells in Graves' hyperthyroidism and ophthalmopathy. The other study reports the following: Stable Graves' hyperthyroidism was defined as the absence of progression to ophthalmopathy over 18 months of follow-up. Hyperthyroidism patients were aged 18 to 65 years and newly diagnosed, with disease duration of less than 2 months. Exclusion was applied to patients with uncontrolled infections, other autoimmune diseases, pregnancy or lactation. Clinical symptoms, serum thyroxine and TRAb, thyroid ultrasound, and orbital computed tomography formed the basis for the diagnoses. The TCR CDR3 was subjected to a first round of RT-PCR using the HTBI primer set and the Qiagen OneStep RT-PCR kit. Blood samples also contained most of the expanded thyroid clonotypes (frequency above 0.001), which suggests that blood repertoires may reflect thyroid immune responses. Ophthalmopathy was separated from stable hyperthyroidism by a 13 V-J signature model, with 87.88% sensitivity and around 81% specificity obtained in cross-validation and 80%/75% obtained in testing. During validation, the model predicted progression to ophthalmopathy a median of around six months ahead of onset, with 60% to 71% sensitivity and less than 85% specificity. A discovery cohort of 95 to 100 patients, approximately 45 with Graves' ophthalmopathy and approximately 57 with stable Graves' hyperthyroidism, was used to find distinguishing TCR V-J signatures. Prospective prediction of ophthalmopathy was tested in an independent validation cohort consisting of about 20 hyperthyroidism patients and some 15 patients who later progressed to ophthalmopathy. For training and testing, the 100 or so patients in the discovery cohort were randomly divided in a 7:3 ratio. Thyroid tissue and blood T-cell repertoires from more than 5 Graves' hyperthyroidism patients were also compared in the study. After blood sampling, hyperthyroidism patients were treated with methimazole at a starting dose of 30 mg daily, and ophthalmopathy patients were treated with high-dose intravenous methylprednisolone. Libraries were constructed in a second round of multiplex PCR, after which size selection and purification were carried out. Sequencing of the libraries was done on an Illumina HiSeq2000 using paired-end 100 bp reads. SOAPnuke was used to process the raw data, throwing out any read that contained adapters or uncalled bases, had a mean Phred below 15, or lacked an exact constant-primer or identifier match. High-quality paired reads were merged using COPE v1.2.5, and each unique nucleotide sequence was defined as a clonotype. Clonotypes were aligned to IMGT TRBV, TRBD and TRBJ reference segments using MiTCR v1.1. Analysis was restricted to V-J combinations with a frequency above 0.0001, which covered about 99% of repertoires. A TCS score was defined as the ratio of F50 (clonal expansion) to E x V (chaos), with BLOSUM62-based TCRdist applied between CDR3 peptides within each V-J. Welch's t-statistics and random forest reduced fewer than 550 V-J features to roughly 13, which were used in a naive Bayes classifier (R e1071). Sample size was not statistically predetermined, and investigators were not blinded to group allocation. The paper describes TCR Vbeta CDR3 sequencing of around 140 peripheral blood samples, made up of 40 to 45 ophthalmopathy patients, around 73 hyperthyroidism patients and some 17 progressor patients.

This sequence was found in a woman aged 18-30 years with Graves disease. Donor details come from another sample of the same person, matched by shared clones. Source: peripheral blood mononuclear cells (PBMCs), taken at new diagnosis, from a patient treated with antithyroid drugs. Recombination linked TRBV28 to TRBJ1-2; a weak D assignment points to TRBD1 (5 bases agree). The nucleotides are TGTGCCAGCAGTTTCCAGGGTGCCAATGGCTACACCTTC. Its translation is CASSFQGANGYTF.